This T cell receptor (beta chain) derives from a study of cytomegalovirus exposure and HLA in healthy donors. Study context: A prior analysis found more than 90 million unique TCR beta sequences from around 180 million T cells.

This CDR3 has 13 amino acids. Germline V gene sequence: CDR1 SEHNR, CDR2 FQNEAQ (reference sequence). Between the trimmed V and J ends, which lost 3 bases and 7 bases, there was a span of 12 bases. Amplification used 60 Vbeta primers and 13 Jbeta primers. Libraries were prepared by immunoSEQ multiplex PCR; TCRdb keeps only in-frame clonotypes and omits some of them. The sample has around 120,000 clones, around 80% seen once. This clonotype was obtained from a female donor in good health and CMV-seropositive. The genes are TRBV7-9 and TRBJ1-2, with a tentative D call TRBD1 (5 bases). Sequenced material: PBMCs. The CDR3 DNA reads TGTGCCAGCAGCTTCGGCAGGGAAGGTGGCTACACCTTC. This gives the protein CASSFGREGGYTF.